The 19 T cell receptor beta chains presented below share a single source sample, sequenced in a study of T cells in narcolepsy. Sequenced by immunoSEQ multiplex PCR; TCRdb stores in-frame clones only, minus some. The sample lists 25,000 to 35,000 clones, around 83% occurring once. Input material: memory (CD45RA-) CD4+ T cells from blood. All receptors derive from a human donor in good health.

This chain connects TRBV27 to TRBJ1-6, with TRBD1 matching over 9 bases. Germline lookup yields CDR1 MNHEY and CDR2 SMNVEV (reference sequence). The length of the CDR3 is 18 residues. The V gene end was trimmed by 5 bases and the J gene end by 6 bases; junction bases not matched to a gene: 14. CDR3 nucleotide sequence: TGTGCCAGCAGTCCAAATCCCCCGACAGGGGGTAGTAATTCACCCCTCCACTTT. This translates into CASSPNPPTGGSNSPLHF.

The V gene is TRBV9, the J gene TRBJ2-2; possibly TRBD1 or TRBD2 for D (5 bases each). Between the trimmed V and J ends, which lost 0 bases and 4 bases, there was a span of 10 bases. The CDR3 sequence is 15 residues long. Germline CDR1 SGDLS, CDR2 YYNGEE. The DNA of the CDR3 is TGTGCCAGCAGCGTAGCCGGGGCCTTCACCGGGGAGCTGTTTTTT. Translating gives CASSVAGAFTGELFF.

The CDR3 DNA reads as TGTGCCAGCAGCGCGAGCGGACGCGTTCCCGACCCCGAGTACTTC. This codes for CASSASGRVPDPEYF. This sequence joins TRBV7-2 and TRBJ2-7; maybe TRBD2 (5 bases). Germline V gives CDR1 SGHTA, CDR2 FQGNSA. CDR3 length: 15 amino acids. V lost 5 bases, J lost 11 bases, and 25 bases lay in between.

This chain links TRBV13 with TRBJ1-6; a possible D gene is TRBD1 (5 bases). This CDR3 is 14 amino acids long. Germline V CDR1 and CDR2: PRHDT, FYEKMQ (reference sequence). Trimming stripped 7 bases from V and 6 bases from J, with 13 bases between. CDR3 sequence: CASTRGNLNSPLHF. Here the CDR3 DNA reads TGTGCCAGCACCCGGGGGAACCTTAATTCACCCCTCCACTTT.

The chain recombines TRBV11-3 with TRBJ2-2, with D unresolved. The ends were cut back, 5 bases at V and 7 bases at J, with 14 bases in the middle. This CDR3 region has 14 residues. Germline CDR1 and CDR2: SGHNT and YENEEA. CDR3: CASSPFRTGGELFF. CDR3 DNA: TGTGCCAGCAGCCCCTTTAGAACCGGCGGGGAGCTGTTTTTT.

V and J are TRBV7-9 and TRBJ1-6; 8 bases fit TRBD1. CDR1 and CDR2 from the germline V gene are SEHNR and FQNEAQ (reference sequence). Trimming removed 4 bases from V and 9 bases from J; junction bases left unmatched: 11. The CDR3 loop spans 16 amino acids. DNA of the CDR3: TGTGCCAGCAGCTCCGGACAGGGAATCCAGTCTTCACCCCTCCACTTT. Its protein is CASSSGQGIQSSPLHF.

The chain combines TRBV28 with TRBJ1-4, with D maybe TRBD1 (5 bases). CDR1 is MDHEN and CDR2 is SYDVKM in the germline V gene. The CDR3 spans 12 residues. CDR3 sequence: CVVGRDNEKLFF. CDR3 coding DNA: TGTGTGGTGGGCAGGGATAATGAAAAACTGTTTTTT.

This clone has a single count. The J gene is TRBJ1-2, the V gene TRBV7-9; D gene uncertain. Germline CDR1 is SEHNR and CDR2 is FQNEAQ (reference sequence). The CDR3 loop spans 14 amino acids. V lost 1 base, J lost 8 bases, and 14 bases lay in between. The CDR3 here is CASSLDQAPLGYTF. The DNA for the CDR3 is TGTGCCAGCAGCTTAGATCAGGCACCGCTGGGCTACACCTTC.

This chain links TRBV25-1 with TRBJ1-1; 7 nucleotides align to TRBD1. The trim removed 4 bases at V and 5 bases at J, leaving 4 bases unmatched. Germline CDR1 and CDR2: MGHDK and SYGVNS. CDR3 length: 13 amino acids. In DNA, the CDR3 is TGTGCCAGCAGTGTGACAGGGAGTACTGAAGCTTTCTTT. Its protein product is CASSVTGSTEAFF.

V gene TRBV7-6 combines with J gene TRBJ2-5, with 7 bases that match TRBD1. Germline assignment: CDR1 SGHVS and CDR2 FNYEAQ. J was trimmed by 3 bases and V by 4 bases; bases with no gene match: 11. The CDR3 is made up of 16 amino acids. CDR3 in DNA: TGTGCCAGCAGCTCACAACCTCAGGGGGTGAAAGAGACCCAGTACTTC. Translated: CASSSQPQGVKETQYF.

The chain uses TRBV19 and TRBJ2-5, with TRBD2 matching over 7 bases. The V segment lost 5 bases and the J segment 2 bases; nucleotides outside the gene matches: 5. Germline loops: CDR1 LNHDA, CDR2 SQIVND (reference sequence). The CDR3 length is 14 residues. The CDR3 DNA sequence: TGTGCCAGTAGTTCCCGACTAGCACAAGAGACCCAGTACTTC. Protein: CASSSRLAQETQYF.

The chain has TRBV12-5 and TRBJ2-3; tentative D call: TRBD2 (6 bases). The germline V and J ends were trimmed by 3 bases and 2 bases, with 12 bases remaining between them. Germline V gene sequence: CDR1 LGHNT, CDR2 FRNRAP. The CDR3 loop spans 15 amino acids. CDR3 nucleotides: TGTGCTAGTGGTTTTGGAGGGAGGAACACAGATACGCAGTATTTT. Protein: CASGFGGRNTDTQYF.

The gene calls are TRBV9 and TRBJ2-5, with 10 bases matching TRBD1. Germline V CDR1 and CDR2: SGDLS, YYNGEE. V was pared by 0 bases and J by 8 bases, with 4 bases of the junction left unmatched. This CDR3 is 14 amino acids long. The CDR3 DNA reads TGTGCCAGCAGCGTAGTAGGGACAGGGGATACCCAGTACTTC. It translates to CASSVVGTGDTQYF.

In its sample, this clone was seen a few times. The chain recombines TRBV29-1 with TRBJ1-2, with 7 bases that match TRBD1. Germline V lookup: CDR1 SQVTM, CDR2 ANQGSEA. The CDR3 length is 12 residues. Trimming took 6 bases from V and 8 from J; bases not matched to a gene: 9. Written as DNA, the CDR3 is TGCAGCGTGGGGGACAGTTTCGTCGGCTACACCTTC. Amino acid sequence: CSVGDSFVGYTF.

The chain combines TRBV15 with TRBJ1-2; TRBD1 agrees at 7 bases. CDR1 is LNHNV and CDR2 is YYDKDF in the germline V gene (reference sequence). V trimming: 2 bases; J trimming: 7 bases; junction bases outside the gene matches: 10. CDR3 length: 15 residues. DNA for the CDR3: TGTGCCACCAGCAGATCATTAGACAGGGTGCGTGGCTACACCTTC. Protein: CATSRSLDRVRGYTF.

The J gene is TRBJ1-1, the V gene TRBV11-3, with unresolved D. The germline V gene has CDR1 SGHNT and CDR2 YENEEA. V was clipped by 2 bases and J by 4 bases, with 8 bases between them. The length of the CDR3 is 13 residues. This chain's CDR3 is CASSLKGSTEAFF. CDR3 sequence (DNA): TGTGCCAGCAGCTTAAAAGGGAGCACTGAAGCTTTCTTT.

The table lists this clone with a count of one. The CDR3 region has the DNA TGTGCCAGTAGAGCAGGTCCTAACTATGGCTACACCTTC. It translates to CASRAGPNYGYTF. The chain couples TRBV19 to TRBJ1-2; no firm D call. CDR3 length: 13 amino acids. V lost 6 bases and J 0 bases, leaving 8 bases between the germline ends. From germline, CDR1 is LNHDA and CDR2 SQIVND (reference sequence).

The rearrangement uses TRBV28 and TRBJ1-1; the D gene is possibly TRBD1 (5 bases). Trimming took off 8 bases at V and 6 bases at J, with 19 bases between the two ends. Germline values: CDR1 MDHEN, CDR2 SYDVKM. This CDR3 has 14 residues. CDR3: CASSRRRGRAEAFF. As DNA, the CDR3 is TGTGCCAGCTCCCGCCGGCGGGGCCGGGCTGAAGCTTTCTTT.

J is TRBJ1-4 and V is TRBV2, with 10 bases that match TRBD1. Germline assignment: CDR1 SNHLY and CDR2 FYNNEI. The CDR3 is 12 amino acids. J was trimmed by 10 bases and V by 11 bases; bases with no gene match: 7. CDR3 DNA sequence: TGTGCCGGCGGGACAGGGGAGGTAAAACTGTTTTTT. As protein: CAGGTGEVKLFF.